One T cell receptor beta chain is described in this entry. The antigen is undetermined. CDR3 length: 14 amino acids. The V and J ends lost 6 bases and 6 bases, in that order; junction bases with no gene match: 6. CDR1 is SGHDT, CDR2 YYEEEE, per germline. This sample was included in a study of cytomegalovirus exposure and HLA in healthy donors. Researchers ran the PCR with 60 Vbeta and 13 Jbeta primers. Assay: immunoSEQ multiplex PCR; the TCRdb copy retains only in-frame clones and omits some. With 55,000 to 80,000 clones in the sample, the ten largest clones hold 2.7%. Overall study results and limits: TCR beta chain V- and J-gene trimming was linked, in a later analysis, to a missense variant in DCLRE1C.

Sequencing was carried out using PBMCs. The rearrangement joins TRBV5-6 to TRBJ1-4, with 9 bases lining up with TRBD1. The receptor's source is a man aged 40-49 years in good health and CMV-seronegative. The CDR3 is CASTSGTGHEKLFF. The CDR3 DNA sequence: TGTGCCAGCACATCCGGGACAGGGCATGAAAAACTGTTTTTT.